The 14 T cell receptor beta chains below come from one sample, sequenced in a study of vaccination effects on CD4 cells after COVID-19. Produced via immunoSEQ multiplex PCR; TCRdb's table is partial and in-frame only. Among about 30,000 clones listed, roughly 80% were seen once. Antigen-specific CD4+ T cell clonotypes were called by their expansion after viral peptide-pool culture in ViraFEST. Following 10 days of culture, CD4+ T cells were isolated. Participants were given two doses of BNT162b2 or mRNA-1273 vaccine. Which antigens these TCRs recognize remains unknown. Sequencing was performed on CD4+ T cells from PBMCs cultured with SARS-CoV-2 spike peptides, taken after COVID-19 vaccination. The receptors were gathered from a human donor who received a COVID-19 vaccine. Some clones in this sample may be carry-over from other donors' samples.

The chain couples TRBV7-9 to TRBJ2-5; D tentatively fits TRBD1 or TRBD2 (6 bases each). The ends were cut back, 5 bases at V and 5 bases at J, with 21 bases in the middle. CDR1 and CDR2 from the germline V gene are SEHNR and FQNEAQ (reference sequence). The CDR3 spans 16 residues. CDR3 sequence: CASSEVGGLRSETQYF. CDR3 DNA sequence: TGTGCCAGCAGCGAGGTTGGGGGGCTGAGGTCGGAGACCCAGTACTTC.

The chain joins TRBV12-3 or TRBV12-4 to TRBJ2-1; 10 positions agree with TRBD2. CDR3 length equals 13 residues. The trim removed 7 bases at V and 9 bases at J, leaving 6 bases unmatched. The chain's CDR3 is CASTAGGLGEQFF. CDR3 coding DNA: TGTGCCAGCACAGCGGGGGGGCTGGGTGAGCAGTTCTTC.

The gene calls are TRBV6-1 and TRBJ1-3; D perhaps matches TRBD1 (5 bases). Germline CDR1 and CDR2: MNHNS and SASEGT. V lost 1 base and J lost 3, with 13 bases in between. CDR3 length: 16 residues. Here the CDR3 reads CASSEGVNQGGNTIYF. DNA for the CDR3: TGTGCCAGCAGTGAAGGAGTCAACCAGGGTGGAAACACCATATATTTT.

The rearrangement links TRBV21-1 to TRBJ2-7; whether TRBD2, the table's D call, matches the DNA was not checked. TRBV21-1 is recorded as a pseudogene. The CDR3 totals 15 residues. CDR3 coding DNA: TGTGCCAGCAGCCTACGGGGGACGCCCTACTACGAGCAGTACGTC. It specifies CASSLRGTPYYEQYV.

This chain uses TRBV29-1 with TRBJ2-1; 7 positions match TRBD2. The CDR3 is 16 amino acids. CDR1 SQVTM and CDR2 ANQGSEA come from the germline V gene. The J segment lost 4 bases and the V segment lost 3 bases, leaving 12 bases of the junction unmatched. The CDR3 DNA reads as TGCAGCGTTGACAAGGGAGGGAGTAGGATATACAATGAGCAGTTCTTC. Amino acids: CSVDKGGSRIYNEQFF.

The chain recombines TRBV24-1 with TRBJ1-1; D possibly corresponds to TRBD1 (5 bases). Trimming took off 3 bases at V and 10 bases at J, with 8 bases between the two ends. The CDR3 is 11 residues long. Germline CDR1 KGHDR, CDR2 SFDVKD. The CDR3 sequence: CATSDTGTAFF. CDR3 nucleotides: TGTGCCACCAGTGATACCGGGACAGCTTTCTTT.

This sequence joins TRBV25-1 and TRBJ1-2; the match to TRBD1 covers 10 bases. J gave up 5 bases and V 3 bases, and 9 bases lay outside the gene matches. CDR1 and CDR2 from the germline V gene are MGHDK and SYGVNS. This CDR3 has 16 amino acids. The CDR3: CASSDAATGGVYGYTF. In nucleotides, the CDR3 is TGTGCCAGCAGTGACGCTGCGACAGGGGGCGTATATGGCTACACCTTC.

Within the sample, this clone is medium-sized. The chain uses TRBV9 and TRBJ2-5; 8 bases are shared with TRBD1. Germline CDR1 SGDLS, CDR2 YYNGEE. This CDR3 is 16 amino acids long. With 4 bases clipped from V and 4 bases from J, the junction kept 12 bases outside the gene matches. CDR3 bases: TGTGCCAGCAGCCCAAAGGGACAGGTGCGAGCAGAGACCCAGTACTTC. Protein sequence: CASSPKGQVRAETQYF.

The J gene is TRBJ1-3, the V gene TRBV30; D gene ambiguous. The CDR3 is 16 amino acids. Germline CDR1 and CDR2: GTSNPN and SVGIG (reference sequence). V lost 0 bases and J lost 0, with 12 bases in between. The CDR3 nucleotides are TGTGCCTGGAGTGTCCTGGGGAGGAGCTCTGGAAACACCATATATTTT. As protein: CAWSVLGRSSGNTIYF.

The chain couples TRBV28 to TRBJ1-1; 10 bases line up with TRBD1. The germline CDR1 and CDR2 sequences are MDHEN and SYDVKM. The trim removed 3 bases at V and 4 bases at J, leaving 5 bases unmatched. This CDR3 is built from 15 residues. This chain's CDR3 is CASSFMTGGVTEAFF. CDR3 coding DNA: TGTGCCAGCAGTTTCATGACAGGGGGCGTCACTGAAGCTTTCTTT. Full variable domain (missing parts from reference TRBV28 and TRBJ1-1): DVKVTQSSRYLVKRTGEKVFLECVQDMDHENMFWYRQDPGLGLRLIYFSYDVKMKEKGDIPEGYSVSREKKERFSLILESASTNQTSMYLCASSFMTGGVTEAFFGQGTRLTVV.

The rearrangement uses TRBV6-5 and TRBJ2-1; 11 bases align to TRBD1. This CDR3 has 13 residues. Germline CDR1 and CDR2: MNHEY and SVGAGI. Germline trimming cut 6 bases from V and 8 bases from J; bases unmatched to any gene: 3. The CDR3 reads CASRGQGDDEQFF. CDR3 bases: TGTGCCAGCAGGGGACAGGGGGACGATGAGCAGTTCTTC.

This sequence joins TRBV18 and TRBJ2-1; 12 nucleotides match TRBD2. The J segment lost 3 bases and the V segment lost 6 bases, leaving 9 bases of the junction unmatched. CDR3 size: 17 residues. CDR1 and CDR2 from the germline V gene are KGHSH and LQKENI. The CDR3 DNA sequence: TGTGCCAGCTCTCCCGGACTAGCGGGGAAGGGCTACAATGAGCAGTTCTTC. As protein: CASSPGLAGKGYNEQFF.

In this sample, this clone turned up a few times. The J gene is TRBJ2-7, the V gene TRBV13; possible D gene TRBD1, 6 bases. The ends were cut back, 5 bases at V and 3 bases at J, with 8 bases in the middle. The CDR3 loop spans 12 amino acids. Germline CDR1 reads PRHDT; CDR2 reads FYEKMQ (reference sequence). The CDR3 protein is CASSVTGYEQYV. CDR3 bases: TGTGCCAGCAGCGTGACAGGCTACGAGCAGTACGTC.

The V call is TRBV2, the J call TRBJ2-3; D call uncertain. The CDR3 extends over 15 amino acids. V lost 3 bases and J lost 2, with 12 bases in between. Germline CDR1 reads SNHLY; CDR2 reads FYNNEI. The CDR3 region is CASSDDHLPTDTQYF. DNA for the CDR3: TGTGCCAGCAGTGACGATCATCTGCCCACAGATACGCAGTATTTT.